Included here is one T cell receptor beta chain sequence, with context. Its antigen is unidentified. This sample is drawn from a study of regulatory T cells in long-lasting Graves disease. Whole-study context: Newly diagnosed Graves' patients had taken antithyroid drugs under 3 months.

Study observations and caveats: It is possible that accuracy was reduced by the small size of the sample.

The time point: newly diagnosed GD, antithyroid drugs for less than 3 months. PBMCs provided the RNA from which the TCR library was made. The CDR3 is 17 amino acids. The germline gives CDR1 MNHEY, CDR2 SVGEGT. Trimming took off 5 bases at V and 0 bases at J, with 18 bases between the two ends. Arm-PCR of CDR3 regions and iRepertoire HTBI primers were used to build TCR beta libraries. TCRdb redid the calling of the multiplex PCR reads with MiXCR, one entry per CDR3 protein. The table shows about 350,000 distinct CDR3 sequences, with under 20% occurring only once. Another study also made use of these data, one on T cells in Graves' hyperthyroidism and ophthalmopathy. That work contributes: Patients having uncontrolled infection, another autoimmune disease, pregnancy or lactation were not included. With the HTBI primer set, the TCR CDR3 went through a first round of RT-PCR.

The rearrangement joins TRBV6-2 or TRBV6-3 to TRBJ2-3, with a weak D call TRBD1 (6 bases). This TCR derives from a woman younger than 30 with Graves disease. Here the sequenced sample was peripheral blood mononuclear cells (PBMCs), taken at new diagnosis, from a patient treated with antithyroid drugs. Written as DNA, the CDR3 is TGTGCCAGCAGTGAATCGCAGACAGGTTCTAGCACAGATACGCAGTATTTT. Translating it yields CASSESQTGSSTDTQYF.